This T cell receptor (beta chain) stems from a study of TIL therapy for anti-PD-1-resistant metastatic lung cancer. Study at large: Half of patients were current or former smokers. Study-wide findings and caveats: The baseline peripheral repertoire was partially replaced by infused TIL clonotypes that later decayed. Patients were highly selected, enriched for treatment-naive, never-smoker and oncogene-addicted cases.

This CDR3 spans 13 amino acids. Germline-derived CDR1 and CDR2 are ENHRY and SYGVKD. Trimming removed 9 bases from V and 8 bases from J, with 19 bases in between. The time point: pre-treatment sample, taken before nivolumab and TIL therapy. The immunoSEQ assay was v3. Only in-frame clones appear in the TCRdb table, and some are missing; sequencing was by immunoSEQ multiplex PCR. Of about 57,000 clones listed, 65% to 80% are singletons. About this clone: The antigen is undetermined.

The source material was blood, sampled at baseline. The sequence derives from a woman between 30 and 80 years old with non-small cell lung cancer. The chain combines TRBV10-3 with TRBJ1-2; D possibly corresponds to TRBD1 (5 bases). CDR3 sequence: CAIYMDGAQGYTF. The CDR3 nucleotides are TGTGCCATTTACATGGATGGGGCGCAAGGCTACACCTTC.